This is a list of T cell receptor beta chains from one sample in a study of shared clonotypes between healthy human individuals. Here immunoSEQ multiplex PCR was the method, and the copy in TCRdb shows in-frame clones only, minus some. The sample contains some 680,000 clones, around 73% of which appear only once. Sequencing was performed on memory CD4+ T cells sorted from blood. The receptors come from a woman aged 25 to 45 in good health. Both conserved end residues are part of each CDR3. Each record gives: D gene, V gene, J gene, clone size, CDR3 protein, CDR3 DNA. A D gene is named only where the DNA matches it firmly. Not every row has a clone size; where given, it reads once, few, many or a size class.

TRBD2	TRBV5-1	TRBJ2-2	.	CASSPRRGLQTNTGELFF	TGCGCCAGCAGCCCGAGAAGGGGACTACAAACGAACACCGGGGAGCTGTTTTTT
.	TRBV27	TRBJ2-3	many	CASSLSRFSTDTQYF	TGTGCCAGCAGTTTATCGAGATTCTCCACAGATACGCAGTATTTT
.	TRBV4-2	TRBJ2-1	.	CASSPFGGRSSYNEQFF	TGTGCCAGCAGCCCCTTCGGCGGGCGGAGCTCCTACAATGAGCAGTTCTTC
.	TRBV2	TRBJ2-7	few	CASSERGTNYEQYF	TGTGCCAGCAGCGAAAGGGGGACTAACTACGAGCAGTACTTC
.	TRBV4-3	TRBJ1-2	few	CASSQPPTVNGGYTF	TGCGCCAGCAGCCAACCCCCGACAGTTAATGGGGGCTACACCTTC
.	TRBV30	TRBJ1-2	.	CAWRPRDYGYTF	TGTGCCTGGAGGCCGAGAGACTATGGCTACACCTTC
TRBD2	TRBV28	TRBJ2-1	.	CASTLAGSEQFF	TGTGCCAGCACCCTAGCGGGGAGTGAGCAGTTCTTC
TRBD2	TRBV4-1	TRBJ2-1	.	CASSQSELAVYNEQFF	TGCGCCAGCAGCCAATCTGAACTAGCGGTATACAATGAGCAGTTCTTC
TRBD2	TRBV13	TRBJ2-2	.	CASSRGLATTIGELFF	TGTGCCAGCAGCAGGGGACTAGCGACAACAATCGGGGAGCTGTTTTTT
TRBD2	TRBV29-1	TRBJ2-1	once	CSVGTSGYYNEQFF	TGCAGCGTTGGAACTAGCGGATACTACAATGAGCAGTTCTTC
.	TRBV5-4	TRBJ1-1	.	CASSLAGGRETEAFF	TGTGCCAGCAGCTTGGCCGGGGGAAGAGAGACTGAAGCTTTCTTT